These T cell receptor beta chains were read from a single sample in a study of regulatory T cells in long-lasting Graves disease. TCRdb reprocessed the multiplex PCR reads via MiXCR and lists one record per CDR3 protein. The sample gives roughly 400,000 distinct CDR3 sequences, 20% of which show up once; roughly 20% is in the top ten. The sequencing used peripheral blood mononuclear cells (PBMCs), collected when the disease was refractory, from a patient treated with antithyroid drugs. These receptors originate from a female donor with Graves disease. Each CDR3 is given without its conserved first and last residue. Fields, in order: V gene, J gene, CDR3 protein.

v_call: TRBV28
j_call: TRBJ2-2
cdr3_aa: ASSLHWRENTGELF

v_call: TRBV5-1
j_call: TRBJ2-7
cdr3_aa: ASSSDGGGSYEQY

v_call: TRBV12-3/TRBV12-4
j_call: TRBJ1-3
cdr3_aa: ASSLGRGRISGNTIY

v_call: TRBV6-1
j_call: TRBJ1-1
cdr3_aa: ASRRGPGTEAF

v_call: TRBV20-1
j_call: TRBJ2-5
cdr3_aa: SADNPVAGPGTQY

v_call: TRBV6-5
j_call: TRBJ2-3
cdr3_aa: ASSYSASSTDTQY

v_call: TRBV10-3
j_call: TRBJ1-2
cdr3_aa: AIKVTGEGYT

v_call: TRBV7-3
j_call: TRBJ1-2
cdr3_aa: ASSSGEGYGYT

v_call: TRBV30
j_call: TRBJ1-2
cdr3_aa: AWRADSVGYGYT

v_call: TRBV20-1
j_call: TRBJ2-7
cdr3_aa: SARGTYGINEQY

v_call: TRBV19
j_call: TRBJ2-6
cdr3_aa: ASSIEQGLSSGANVLT

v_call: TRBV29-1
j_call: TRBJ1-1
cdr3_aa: SVSPGSDSPKGEAF

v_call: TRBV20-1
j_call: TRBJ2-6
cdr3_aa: SARGLGTGANVLT

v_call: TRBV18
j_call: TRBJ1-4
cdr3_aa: ASSLGVTDDEKLF

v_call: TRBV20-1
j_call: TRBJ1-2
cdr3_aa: SVLEELLNYGYT

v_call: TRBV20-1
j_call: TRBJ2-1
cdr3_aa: SATETGINEQF

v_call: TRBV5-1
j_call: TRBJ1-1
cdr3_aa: ASSQDTGKAF

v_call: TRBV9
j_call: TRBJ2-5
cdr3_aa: ASGGGASETQY

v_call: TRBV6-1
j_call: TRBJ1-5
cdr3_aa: ASRQLGQVSLTQH

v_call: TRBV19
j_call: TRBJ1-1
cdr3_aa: ASKIRDTYPNTEAF

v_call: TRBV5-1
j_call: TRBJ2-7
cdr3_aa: ASSLMGLRQSSYEQY

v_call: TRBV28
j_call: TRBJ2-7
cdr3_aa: ASSPDTYEQY

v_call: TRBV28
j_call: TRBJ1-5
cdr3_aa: ASSLFGGSNQPQH

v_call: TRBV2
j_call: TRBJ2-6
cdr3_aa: ASSRQNSGANVLT

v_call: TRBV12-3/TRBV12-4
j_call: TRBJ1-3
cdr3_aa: ASGRQPSSGNTIY

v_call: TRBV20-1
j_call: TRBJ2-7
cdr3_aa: SAREGAGWGEQY

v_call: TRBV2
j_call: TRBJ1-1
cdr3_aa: ASRTTWDETEAF

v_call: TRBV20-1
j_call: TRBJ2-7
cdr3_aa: SASTGIMELREQY

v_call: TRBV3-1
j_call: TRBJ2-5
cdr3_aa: ASSPGTGIHRTQY

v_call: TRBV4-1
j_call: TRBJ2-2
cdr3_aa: ASSQTRGELF

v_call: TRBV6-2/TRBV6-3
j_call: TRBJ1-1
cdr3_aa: ASSYRRGIVNTEAF

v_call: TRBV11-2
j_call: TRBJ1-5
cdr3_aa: ASSWEGARGLNQPQH

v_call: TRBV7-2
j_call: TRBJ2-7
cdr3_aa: ASSYTTSGRTSPYEQY

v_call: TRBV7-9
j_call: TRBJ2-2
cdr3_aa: ASSLSGAGTNTGELF

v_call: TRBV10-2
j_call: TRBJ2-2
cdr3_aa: ASSGQAGGELF

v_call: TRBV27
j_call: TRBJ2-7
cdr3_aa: ASSPYPLAGGPKGDYEQY

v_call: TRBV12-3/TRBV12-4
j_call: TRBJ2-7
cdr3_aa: ASRRAESSYEQY

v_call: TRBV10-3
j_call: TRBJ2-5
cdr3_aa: AVSPGVQETQY

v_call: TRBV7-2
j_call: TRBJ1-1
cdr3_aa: ASSSQSPGTGFGTEAF

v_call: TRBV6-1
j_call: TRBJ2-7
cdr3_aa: ASSRGTLTGSPYEQY

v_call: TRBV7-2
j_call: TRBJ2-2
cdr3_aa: ASSPQAVVTGELF

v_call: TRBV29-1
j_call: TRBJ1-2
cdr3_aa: SVEGPESSGYT